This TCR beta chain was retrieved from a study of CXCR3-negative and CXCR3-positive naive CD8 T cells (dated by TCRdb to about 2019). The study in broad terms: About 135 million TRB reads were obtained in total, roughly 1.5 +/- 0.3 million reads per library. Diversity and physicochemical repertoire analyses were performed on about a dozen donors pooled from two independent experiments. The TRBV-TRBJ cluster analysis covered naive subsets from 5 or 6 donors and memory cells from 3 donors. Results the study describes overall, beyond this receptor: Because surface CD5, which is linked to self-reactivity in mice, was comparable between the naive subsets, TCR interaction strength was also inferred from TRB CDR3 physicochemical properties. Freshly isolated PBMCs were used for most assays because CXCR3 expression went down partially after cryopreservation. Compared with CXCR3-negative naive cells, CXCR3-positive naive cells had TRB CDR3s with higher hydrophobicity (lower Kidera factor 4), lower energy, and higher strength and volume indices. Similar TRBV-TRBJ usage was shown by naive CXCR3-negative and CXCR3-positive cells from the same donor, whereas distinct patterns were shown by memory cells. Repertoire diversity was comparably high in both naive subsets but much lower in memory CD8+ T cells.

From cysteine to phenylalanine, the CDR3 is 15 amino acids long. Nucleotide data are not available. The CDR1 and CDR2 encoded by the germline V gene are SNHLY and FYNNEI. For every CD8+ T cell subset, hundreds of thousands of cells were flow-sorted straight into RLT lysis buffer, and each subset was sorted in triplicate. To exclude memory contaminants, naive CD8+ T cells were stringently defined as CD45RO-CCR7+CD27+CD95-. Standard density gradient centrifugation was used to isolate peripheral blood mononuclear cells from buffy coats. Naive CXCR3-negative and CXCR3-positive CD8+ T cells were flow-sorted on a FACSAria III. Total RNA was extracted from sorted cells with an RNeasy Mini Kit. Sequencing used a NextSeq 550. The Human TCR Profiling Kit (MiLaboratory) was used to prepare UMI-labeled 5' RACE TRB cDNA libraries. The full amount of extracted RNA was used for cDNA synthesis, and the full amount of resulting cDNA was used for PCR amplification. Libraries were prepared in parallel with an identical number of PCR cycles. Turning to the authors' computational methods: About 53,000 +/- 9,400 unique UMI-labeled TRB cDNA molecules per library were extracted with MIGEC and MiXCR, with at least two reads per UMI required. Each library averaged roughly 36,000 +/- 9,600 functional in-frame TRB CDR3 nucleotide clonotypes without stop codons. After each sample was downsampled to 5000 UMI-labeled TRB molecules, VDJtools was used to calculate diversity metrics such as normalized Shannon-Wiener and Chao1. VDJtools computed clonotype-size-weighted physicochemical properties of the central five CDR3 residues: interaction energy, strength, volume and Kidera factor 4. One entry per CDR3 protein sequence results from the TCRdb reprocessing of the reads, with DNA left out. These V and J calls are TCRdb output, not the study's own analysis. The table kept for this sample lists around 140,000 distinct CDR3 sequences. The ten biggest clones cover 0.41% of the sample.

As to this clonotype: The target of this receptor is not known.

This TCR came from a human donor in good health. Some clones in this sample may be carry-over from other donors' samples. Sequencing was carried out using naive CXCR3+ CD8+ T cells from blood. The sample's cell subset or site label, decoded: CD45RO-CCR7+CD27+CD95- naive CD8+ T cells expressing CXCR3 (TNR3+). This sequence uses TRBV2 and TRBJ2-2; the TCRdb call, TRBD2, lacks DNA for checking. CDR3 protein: CAIRGVVRDTGELFF.